Given below is one T cell receptor beta chain in context. As yet, its antigen is unknown. The method was immunoSEQ multiplex PCR; TCRdb's version includes in-frame clones alone and lacks a portion of them. This table holds 57,000 or so clones, roughly nine tenths found once. This sample is drawn from a study of OX40 agonist ivuxolimab in advanced cancers. Study-level information: Treatment of patients was with ivuxolimab, an agonistic anti-OX40 (CD134) antibody. The mean age was roughly 60 years, ranging from about 23 to 79, with under 90% of participants male.

With V trimmed by 4 bases and J by 4 bases, 6 bases remained unmatched. Germline V lookup: CDR1 MGHDK, CDR2 SYGVNS. The CDR3 is 14 amino acids. The study, taken as a whole, reports: Clones of CD4+ and CD8+ blood T cells grew by week 6 at doses of 0.1 to 3.0 mg/kg.

This TCR derives from an adult with an advanced solid tumor such as melanoma, head and neck, liver or kidney cancer. Sample: CD4+ or CD8+ T cells sorted from blood, taken in a trial of the OX40 agonist ivuxolimab. V is TRBV25-1 and J is TRBJ1-1, with TRBD1 matching over 7 bases. DNA of the CDR3: TGTGCCAGCAGTGTGACAGGGCGCACCACTGAAGCTTTCTTT. The encoded protein is CASSVTGRTTEAFF. Full variable domain (rest looked up from reference TRBV25-1 and TRBJ1-1): EADIYQTPRYLVIGTGKKITLECSQTMGHDKMYWYQQDPGMELHLIHYSYGVNSTEKGDLSSESTVSRIRTEHFPLTLESARPSHTSQYLCASSVTGRTTEAFFGQGTRLTVV.